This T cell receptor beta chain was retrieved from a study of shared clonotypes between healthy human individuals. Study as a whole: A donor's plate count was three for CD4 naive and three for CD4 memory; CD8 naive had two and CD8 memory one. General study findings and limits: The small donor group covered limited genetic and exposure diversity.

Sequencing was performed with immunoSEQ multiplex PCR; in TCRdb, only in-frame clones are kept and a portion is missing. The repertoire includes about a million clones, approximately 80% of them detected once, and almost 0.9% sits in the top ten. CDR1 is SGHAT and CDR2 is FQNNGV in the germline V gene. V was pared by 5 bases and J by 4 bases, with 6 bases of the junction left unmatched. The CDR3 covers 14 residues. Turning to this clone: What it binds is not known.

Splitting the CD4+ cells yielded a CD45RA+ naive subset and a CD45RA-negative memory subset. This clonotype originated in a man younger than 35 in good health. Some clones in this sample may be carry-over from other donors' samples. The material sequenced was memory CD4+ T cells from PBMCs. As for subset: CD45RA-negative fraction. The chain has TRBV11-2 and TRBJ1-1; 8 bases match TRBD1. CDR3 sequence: CASSQGAIVTEAFF. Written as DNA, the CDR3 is TGTGCCAGCAGCCAGGGGGCGATCGTCACTGAAGCTTTCTTT.